The 4 T cell receptor beta chains listed next were all sequenced from one sample in a study of siplizumab effects on memory and regulatory T cells. Repertoires were generated with immunoSEQ multiplex PCR, while TCRdb's copy carries only in-frame clones and drops some. The table records nearly 95,000 clones, over 85% of them present only once. Input material: non-Treg CD4+ T cells sorted from blood. The source of these receptors is a human donor in good health.

The chain recombines TRBV4-2 with TRBJ1-2; the match to TRBD1 covers 8 bases. Germline values: CDR1 LGHNA, CDR2 YNFKEQ. This CDR3 contains 18 residues. V shed 0 bases and J 7 bases; nucleotides not matched to a gene: 16. CDR3 loop: CASSQDPIAGGSARGYTF. Written as DNA, the CDR3 is TGTGCCAGCAGCCAAGATCCCATAGCAGGGGGCTCGGCTCGTGGCTACACCTTC.

This clone appeared once. The chain couples TRBV21-1 to TRBJ2-7; the table assigns TRBD1, which was not confirmed against the DNA. TRBV21-1 is deemed a pseudogene. The CDR3 covers 15 residues. The CDR3 DNA sequence: TGTGCCAGCAGCGTCCGGGACAGGACGGGATACGAGCAGTACTTC. Translation: CASSVRDRTGYEQYF.

This chain connects TRBV4-2 to TRBJ2-1; D is tentatively TRBD1 or TRBD2 (5 bases each). V was clipped by 3 bases and J by 3 bases, with 6 bases between them. This CDR3 spans 13 amino acids. CDR1 is LGHNA, CDR2 YNFKEQ, per germline. CDR3 nucleotides: TGTGCCAGCAGCCAGGGGGACTACAATGAGCAGTTCTTC. It encodes CASSQGDYNEQFF.

V usage is TRBV2 and J usage is TRBJ1-2, with 10 nucleotides matching TRBD1. The germline gives CDR1 SNHLY, CDR2 FYNNEI. This CDR3 comprises 13 residues. The J segment lost 8 bases and the V segment lost 7 bases, leaving 7 bases of the junction unmatched. As DNA, the CDR3 is TGTGCCAGCACCGGAGACAGGGGGCTCGGCTACACCTTC. Translating it yields CASTGDRGLGYTF.